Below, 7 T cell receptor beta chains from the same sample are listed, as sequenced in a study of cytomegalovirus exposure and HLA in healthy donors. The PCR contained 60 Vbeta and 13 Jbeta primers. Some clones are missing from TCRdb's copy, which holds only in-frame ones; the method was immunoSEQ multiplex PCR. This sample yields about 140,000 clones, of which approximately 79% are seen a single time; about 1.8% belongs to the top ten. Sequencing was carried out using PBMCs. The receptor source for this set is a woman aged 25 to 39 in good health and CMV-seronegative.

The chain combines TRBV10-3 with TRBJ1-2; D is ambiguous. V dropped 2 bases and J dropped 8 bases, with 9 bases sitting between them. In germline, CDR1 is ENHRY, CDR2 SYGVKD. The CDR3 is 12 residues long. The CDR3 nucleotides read TGTGCCATCAGTGAGAGCGCTACAGGCTACACCTTC. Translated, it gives CAISESATGYTF.

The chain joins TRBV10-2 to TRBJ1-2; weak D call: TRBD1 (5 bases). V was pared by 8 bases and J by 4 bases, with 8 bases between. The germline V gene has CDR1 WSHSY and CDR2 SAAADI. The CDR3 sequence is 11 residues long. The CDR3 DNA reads TGCGCCAGCGGGGCCGTCTATGGCTACACCTTC. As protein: CASGAVYGYTF.

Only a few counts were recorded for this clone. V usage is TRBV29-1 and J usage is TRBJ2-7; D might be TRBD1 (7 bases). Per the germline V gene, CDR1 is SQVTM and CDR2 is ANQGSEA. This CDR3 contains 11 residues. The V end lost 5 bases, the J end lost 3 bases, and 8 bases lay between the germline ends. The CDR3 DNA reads TGCAGCGTTCAGGGGGGCTACGAGCAGTACTTC. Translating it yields CSVQGGYEQYF.

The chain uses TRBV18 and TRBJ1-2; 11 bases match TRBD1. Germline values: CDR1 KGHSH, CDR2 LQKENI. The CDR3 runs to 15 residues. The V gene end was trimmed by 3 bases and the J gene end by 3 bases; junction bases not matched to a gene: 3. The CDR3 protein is CASSPGQGAYYGYTF. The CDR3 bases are TGTGCCAGCTCACCTGGACAGGGGGCATACTATGGCTACACCTTC.

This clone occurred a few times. The CDR3 sequence: CASSFVGQGSYEQYF. The DNA for the CDR3 is TGTGCCAGCAGCTTTGTGGGACAGGGCTCCTACGAGCAGTACTTC. V and J are TRBV11-2 and TRBJ2-7, with TRBD1 identical over 9 bases. The CDR3 consists of 15 residues. V shed 3 bases, J shed 0 bases, and the junction held 3 bases outside the gene matches. Per germline, CDR1 SGHAT and CDR2 FQNNGV. The complete variable domain, with remaining parts taken from reference TRBV11-2 and TRBJ2-7, reads EAGVAQSPRYKIIEKRQSVAFWCNPISGHATLYWYQQILGQGPKLLIQFQNNGVVDDSQLPKDRFSAERLKGVDSTLKIQPAKLEDSAVYLCASSFVGQGSYEQYFGPGTRLTVT.

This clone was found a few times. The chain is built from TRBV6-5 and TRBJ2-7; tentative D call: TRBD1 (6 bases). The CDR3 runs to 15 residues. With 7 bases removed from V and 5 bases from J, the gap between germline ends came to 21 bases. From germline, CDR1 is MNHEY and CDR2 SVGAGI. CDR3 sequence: CASTDSFSRGHEQYF. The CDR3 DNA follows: TGTGCCAGCACCGACTCTTTTTCCAGGGGACACGAGCAGTACTTC.

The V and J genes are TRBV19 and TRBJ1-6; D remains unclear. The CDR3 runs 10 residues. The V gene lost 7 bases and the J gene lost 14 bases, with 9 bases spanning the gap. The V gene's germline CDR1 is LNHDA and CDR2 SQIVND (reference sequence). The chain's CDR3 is CASISRSLHF. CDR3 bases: TGTGCCAGTATCTCGAGGTCCCTCCACTTT. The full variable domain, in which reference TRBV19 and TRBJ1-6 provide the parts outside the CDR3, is DGGITQSPKYLFRKEGQNVTLSCEQNLNHDAMYWYRQDPGQGLRLIYYSQIVNDFQKGDIAEGYSVSREKKESFPLTVTSAQKNPTAFYLCASISRSLHFGNGTRLTVT.